The 22 T cell receptor beta chains given below trace back to one sample, sequenced in a study of spatial heterogeneity in lung cancer. Study results and caveats: Tumoral mutation counts were tracked by counts of expanded intratumoral alpha and beta TCRs.

The antigens of these receptors remain unknown. As to time point: sample taken at primary tumor resection. TCRdb processed the 5' RACE reads anew with MiXCR; each CDR3 protein has one entry. Among fewer than 4,000 distinct CDR3 sequences listed, approximately 10% were seen once. This material consisted of lung tumor tissue, taken at surgery. These receptors were collected from a male donor with early-stage non-small cell lung cancer.

The sample holds a few counts of this clonotype. The chain carries TRBV11-1 and TRBJ2-3; 14 bases line up with TRBD2. V was clipped by 4 bases and J by 6 bases; unmatched bases: 15. The CDR3 totals 19 residues. In germline, CDR1 is SGHAT, CDR2 FQDESV (reference sequence). CDR3 sequence: CASSSRGTSGGERMDTQYF. The CDR3 DNA reads TGTGCCAGCAGCTCTCGTGGGACTAGCGGGGGTGAGAGGATGGATACGCAGTATTTT. The full variable domain, in which reference TRBV11-1 and TRBJ2-3 provide the parts outside the CDR3, is EAEVAQSPRYKITEKSQAVAFWCDPISGHATLYWYRQILGQGPELLVQFQDESVVDDSQLPKDRFSAERLKGVDSTLKIQPAELGDSAMYLCASSSRGTSGGERMDTQYFGPGTRLTVL.

Sample share makes this clonotype medium-sized. The chain uses TRBV27 and TRBJ2-5; 15 nucleotides agree with TRBD2. Unmatched junction bases numbered 9, after V lost 6 bases and J lost 4 bases. This CDR3 region has 17 residues. Germline V gives CDR1 MNHEY, CDR2 SMNVEV (reference sequence). CDR3 nucleotides: TGTGCCAGCAGCAACGGACTAGCGGGGGGGTTCCGAGAGACCCAGTACTTC. Translating it yields CASSNGLAGGFRETQYF.

The chain employs TRBV6-2 or TRBV6-3 and TRBJ2-3; D call uncertain. There are 15 residues in the CDR3. Germline CDR1 MNHEY, CDR2 SVGEGT. Trimming shortened V by 5 bases and J by 4 bases, and 16 bases separated the two germline ends. Here the CDR3 DNA reads TGTGCCAGCAGTCTCCGAGATGTGGTTCCAGATACGCAGTATTTT. Translating gives CASSLRDVVPDTQYF.

This clonotype qualifies as medium-sized. This chain joins TRBV6-2 or TRBV6-3 and TRBJ2-7; TRBD1 agrees at 7 bases. Trimming removed 6 bases from V and 2 bases from J; junction bases left unmatched: 7. This CDR3 region has 14 residues. CDR1 is MNHEY and CDR2 is SVGEGT in the germline V gene. Here the CDR3 DNA reads TGTGCCAGCAGCCGGACAGGAGGCCCCTACGAGCAGTACTTC. Its protein product is CASSRTGGPYEQYF.

There are many counts of this clonotype. The CDR3 is CASSSSTGGPGGEQFF. CDR3 nucleotide sequence: TGTGCCAGCAGCTCATCCACGGGAGGGCCGGGGGGTGAGCAGTTCTTC. The V call is TRBV7-6, the J call TRBJ2-1; 8 bases are a match to TRBD2. V dropped 4 bases and J dropped 9; count of bases not matched to a gene: 14. The CDR3 extends over 16 amino acids. In germline, CDR1 is SGHVS, CDR2 FNYEAQ.

By proportion, this clonotype is medium-sized. The CDR3 reads CSVRTGESYEQYF. The CDR3 region has the DNA TGCAGCGTGAGGACAGGGGAATCCTACGAGCAGTACTTC. The gene calls are TRBV29-1 and TRBJ2-7; the match to TRBD1 covers 9 bases. The CDR3 totals 13 residues. Germline V CDR1 and CDR2: SQVTM, ANQGSEA. V was pared by 6 bases and J by 1 base, with 4 bases of the junction left unmatched.

The chain joins TRBV18 to TRBJ2-7; no clear D. The CDR3 consists of 14 residues. V shed 0 bases and J shed 0 bases, with 6 bases lying between them. Germline values: CDR1 KGHSH, CDR2 LQKENI. The CDR3 spells CASSPPTLSYEQYF. DNA of the CDR3: TGTGCCAGCTCACCACCGACACTCTCCTACGAGCAGTACTTC.

With regard to this clonotype: Since a much larger clone is just one base distant, this may be a read error. The CDR3 here is CASSLGTSARKETQYF. The CDR3 DNA is TGTGCCAGCAGCTTGGGGACTAGCGCGAGGAAAGAGACCCAGTACTTC. This chain uses TRBV5-6 with TRBJ2-5; 9 nucleotides line up with TRBD2. The ends lost 0 bases at V and 3 bases at J; junction bases unmatched: 6. Germline values: CDR1 SGHDT, CDR2 YYEEEE. CDR3 length: 16 amino acids.

This clonotype has a count of ten or more. This chain links TRBV4-3 with TRBJ2-4; no definite D call. Trimming stripped 0 bases from V and 7 bases from J, with 7 bases between. Germline CDR1 is LGHNA and CDR2 is YSLEER. This CDR3 contains 13 residues. The CDR3 loop is CASSQDRRNIQYF. Written as DNA, the CDR3 is TGCGCCAGCAGCCAAGACAGGCGGAACATTCAGTACTTC.

The rearrangement links TRBV28 to TRBJ2-7; the D gene could be TRBD1 or TRBD2 (5 bases each). The germline CDR1 and CDR2 sequences are MDHEN and SYDVKM. V was pared by 1 base and J by 0 bases, with 10 bases between. CDR3 length: 15 amino acids. This chain's CDR3 is CASSLYPGTSYEQYF. The DNA for the CDR3 is TGTGCCAGCAGTTTATATCCAGGGACCTCCTACGAGCAGTACTTC.

By share, this clonotype ranks as medium-sized. The chain combines TRBV7-2 with TRBJ2-1; perhaps D is TRBD1 or TRBD2 (5 bases each). Trimming removed 1 base at V and 8 bases at J, with 6 bases between. This CDR3 comprises 12 residues. The germline CDR1 and CDR2 sequences are SGHTA and FQGNSA. The CDR3 sequence: CASSLGGYEQFF. CDR3 sequence (DNA): TGTGCCAGCAGCTTAGGGGGGTATGAGCAGTTCTTC.

The chain is built from TRBV12-3 or TRBV12-4 and TRBJ2-1; D call uncertain. With 2 bases removed from V and 5 bases from J, the gap between germline ends came to 13 bases. The CDR3 runs to 15 residues. The CDR3 DNA is TGTGCCAGCAGTTTATTACTATCCCCCAACAATGAGCAGTTCTTC. It specifies CASSLLLSPNNEQFF.

The chain uses TRBV9 and TRBJ2-3, with 8 bases lining up with TRBD1. V lost 4 bases to trimming and J lost 4 bases; unmatched junction nucleotides: 2. CDR1 and CDR2 (germline): SGDLS, YYNGEE. The CDR3 has 13 residues. CDR3 DNA sequence: TGTGCCAGCAGCAGACAGGGGTCAGATACGCAGTATTTT. Protein sequence: CASSRQGSDTQYF.

The chain carries TRBV29-1 and TRBJ2-3; 10 nucleotides agree with TRBD2. Germline loops: CDR1 SQVTM, CDR2 ANQGSEA. The CDR3 runs 13 residues. With V trimmed by 8 bases and J by 1 base, 3 bases remained unmatched. For the CDR3, the DNA is TGCAGCCAAGCGGGGGGGGGCACAGATACGCAGTATTTT. This sequence encodes CSQAGGGTDTQYF.

A note on this clonotype: This may stem from a read error, because a much larger clone lies one nucleotide away. The chain recombines TRBV4-1 with TRBJ1-6; 11 bases match TRBD1. The J segment lost 12 bases and the V segment lost 5 bases, leaving 9 bases of the junction unmatched. In germline, CDR1 is MGHRA, CDR2 YSYEKL. The CDR3 sequence is 15 residues long. The CDR3 region has the DNA TGCGCCAGCAGCTCCGGACAGGGGGCAATTTTACCCCTCCACTTT. It translates to CASSSGQGAILPLHF.

Many counts were recorded for this clonotype. The chain has TRBV20-1 and TRBJ2-2; D is ambiguous. V gave up 0 bases and J gave up 8 bases, with 7 bases separating them. The CDR3 is 12 residues long. Per the germline V gene, CDR1 is DFQATT and CDR2 is SNEGSKA (reference sequence). CDR3 nucleotide sequence: TGCAGTGCTAGAGATTTAAGAGGGGAGCTGTTTTTT. Translating gives CSARDLRGELFF.

By proportion, this clonotype is medium-sized. The CDR3 region is CASSQGAGVTGELFF. The CDR3 DNA reads as TGCGCCAGCAGCCAAGGAGCGGGAGTCACCGGGGAGCTGTTTTTT. The gene calls are TRBV4-3 and TRBJ2-2, with 8 bases that match TRBD2. This CDR3 comprises 15 residues. Per the germline V gene, CDR1 is LGHNA and CDR2 is YSLEER. V gave up 1 base and J gave up 4 bases; unmatched junction bases: 2.

This clonotype was detected many times. This chain joins TRBV5-1 and TRBJ2-1; 7 bases match TRBD2. The junction had 11 bases not matched to a gene; V was cut back by 3 bases and J by 8 bases. In germline, CDR1 is SGHRS, CDR2 YFSETQ. This CDR3 is 15 amino acids long. This chain's CDR3 is CASSSREGLGHEQFF. The CDR3 region has the DNA TGCGCCAGCAGCTCCAGGGAGGGCCTGGGCCATGAGCAGTTCTTC. The whole variable domain, remainder taken from reference TRBV5-1 and TRBJ2-1, is KAGVTQTPRYLIKTRGQQVTLSCSPISGHRSVSWYQQTPGQGLQFLFEYFSETQRNKGNFPGRFSGRQFSNSRSEMNVSTLELGDSALYLCASSSREGLGHEQFFGPGTRLTVL.

This clonotype qualifies as medium-sized (0.01 to 0.1%). This chain links TRBV20-1 with TRBJ1-2, with a weak D call TRBD1 (6 bases). The CDR3 runs 13 residues. The V end was cut by 5 bases, the J end by 4 bases, with 14 bases between. Germline assignment: CDR1 DFQATT and CDR2 SNEGSKA (reference sequence). The CDR3 here is CSAVQDSLYGYTF. CDR3 coding DNA: TGCAGTGCTGTCCAGGACAGCCTCTATGGCTACACCTTC.

By frequency in the sample, this clonotype is medium-sized (0.01 to 0.1%). The chain recombines TRBV7-2 with TRBJ2-7; D unclear. V was cut by 5 bases and J by 7 bases, with 15 bases left in between. Germline V lookup: CDR1 SGHTA, CDR2 FQGNSA. The CDR3 extends over 13 amino acids. CDR3 nucleotides: TGTGCCAGCAGCCGAATAGAACGATTTGAGCAGTACTTC. Amino acids: CASSRIERFEQYF.

Only a few counts were recorded for this clonotype. The rearrangement links TRBV5-1 to TRBJ2-6; D ambiguous. Trimming left V 4 bases short and J 0 bases short, with 17 bases between. The CDR3 runs 18 residues. Germline-derived CDR1 and CDR2 are SGHRS and YFSETQ. This CDR3 reads CASSPNQGRTSGANVLTF. CDR3 DNA sequence: TGCGCCAGCAGCCCCAACCAAGGCCGAACCTCTGGGGCCAACGTCCTGACTTTC.

Points on this clonotype: A read error is possible here, since a much larger clone lies one base away. This chain connects TRBV10-3 to TRBJ2-4, with TRBD1 as a possible D gene (5 bases). This CDR3 is built from 12 residues. CDR1 and CDR2 from the germline V gene are ENHRY and SYGVKD. Trimming cost V 6 bases and J 8 bases, with 11 bases left between them. Here the CDR3 reads CAISDWGHIQYF. CDR3 nucleotides: TGTGCCATCAGCGACTGGGGCCACATTCAGTACTTC.